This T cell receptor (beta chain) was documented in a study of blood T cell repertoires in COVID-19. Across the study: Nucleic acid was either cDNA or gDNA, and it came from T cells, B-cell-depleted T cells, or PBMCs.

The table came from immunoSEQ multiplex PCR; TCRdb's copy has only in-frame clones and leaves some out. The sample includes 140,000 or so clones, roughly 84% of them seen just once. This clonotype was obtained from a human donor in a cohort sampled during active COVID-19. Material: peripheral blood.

The CDR3 loop is CASTGLGSDTQYF. In nucleotides, the CDR3 is TGTGCCAGCACCGGACTAGGGTCAGATACGCAGTATTTT. This rearrangement joins TRBV12-3 or TRBV12-4 to TRBJ2-3; 7 bases are a match to TRBD2. This CDR3 region has 13 residues. With V trimmed by 7 bases and J by 4 bases, 5 bases remained unmatched.